This T cell receptor (beta chain) was recorded in a study of CD8+ T cells in alopecia areata. Findings and caveats of the study: Tofacitinib did not eliminate many expanded lesional clones from scalp or blood. When scalp samples are sequenced, resident alphabeta T cells of normal skin are also captured. Lesional scalp, notably in alopecia totalis/universalis, had clonality above that of normal scalp.

Worth noting for this clone: As yet, its antigen is unknown.

Extraction and reverse transcription of RNA yielded cDNA as the sequencing template. The protocol was immunoSEQ multiplex PCR, while the TCRdb copy is restricted to in-frame clones and leaves out a portion. The sample has about 39,000 clones; around three fifths are singletons. The treatment denotes: oral pan-JAK inhibitor, 5-10 mg twice daily. PBMC-derived CD4+ and CD8+ T cells were sorted. CDR1 is LNHDA, CDR2 SQIVND, per germline (reference sequence). Trimming stripped 0 bases from V and 7 bases from J, with 10 bases between. The CDR3 is made up of 14 amino acids. The sequencing here drew on CD8+ T cells sorted from blood, taken at week 4, from a patient treated with tofacitinib. This sequence was found in a human donor with alopecia areata. V is TRBV19 and J is TRBJ2-1; D gene uncertain. The CDR3 DNA reads TGTGCCAGTAGTATAGACGGAGAAGGGAATGAGCAGTTCTTC. Translated, it gives CASSIDGEGNEQFF.